This TCR beta chain came from a study of glioma-infiltrating T cells. TCR alpha and beta CDR3 regions were amplified from RNA using iRepertoire nested multiplex PCR. One-step reverse transcription and amplification started from approximately 100-400 ng of tissue mRNA or PBMC total RNA. From the multiplex PCR reads, TCRdb called clonotypes with MiXCR, one entry per CDR3 protein. The table records around 190,000 distinct CDR3 sequences, approximately 30% of them present only once. This clonotype was picked up many times. Its target is unknown. Regarding the study as a whole: Very few CDR3 sequences were shared between tissue and blood. Tissue-blood divergence was below expectation in non-neoplastic patients, above in gliomas.

This receptor was obtained from a human donor with low-grade glioma or glioblastoma, undergoing nonglioma brain surgery, or in good health (not recorded which). Sequencing was performed on glioma tissue, nonneoplastic brain tissue, or PBMCs (not recorded which).

The CDR3 region is CSVEALVGEQFF. The CDR3 DNA is TGCAGCGTTGAAGCCCTAGTCGGTGAGCAGTTCTTC. This sequence joins TRBV29-1 and TRBJ2-1; D is uncertain. Germline V gene sequence: CDR1 SQVTM, CDR2 ANQGSEA. V was shortened by 1 base and J by 9 bases, with 10 bases between the two germline ends. The length of the CDR3 is 12 residues.